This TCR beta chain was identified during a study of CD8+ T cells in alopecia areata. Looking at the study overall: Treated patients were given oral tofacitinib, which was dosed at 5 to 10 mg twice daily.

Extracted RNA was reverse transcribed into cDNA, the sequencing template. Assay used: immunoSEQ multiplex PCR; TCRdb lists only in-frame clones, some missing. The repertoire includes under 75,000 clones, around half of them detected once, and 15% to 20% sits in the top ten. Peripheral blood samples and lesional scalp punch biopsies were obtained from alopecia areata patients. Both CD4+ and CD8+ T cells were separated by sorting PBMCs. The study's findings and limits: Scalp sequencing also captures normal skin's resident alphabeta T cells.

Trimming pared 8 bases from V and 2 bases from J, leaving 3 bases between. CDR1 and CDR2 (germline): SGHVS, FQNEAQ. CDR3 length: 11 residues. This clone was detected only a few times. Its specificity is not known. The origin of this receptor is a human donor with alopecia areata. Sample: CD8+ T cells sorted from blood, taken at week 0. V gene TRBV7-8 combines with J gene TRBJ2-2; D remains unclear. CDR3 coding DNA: TGTGCCAGCGCAAACACCGGGGAGCTGTTTTTT. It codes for CASANTGELFF. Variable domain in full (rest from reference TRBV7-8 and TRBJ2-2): GAGVSQSPRYKVAKRGQDVALRCDPISGHVSLFWYQQALGQGPEFLTYFQNEAQLDKSGLPSDRFFAERPEGSVSTLKIQRTQQEDSAVYLCASANTGELFFGEGSRLTVL.